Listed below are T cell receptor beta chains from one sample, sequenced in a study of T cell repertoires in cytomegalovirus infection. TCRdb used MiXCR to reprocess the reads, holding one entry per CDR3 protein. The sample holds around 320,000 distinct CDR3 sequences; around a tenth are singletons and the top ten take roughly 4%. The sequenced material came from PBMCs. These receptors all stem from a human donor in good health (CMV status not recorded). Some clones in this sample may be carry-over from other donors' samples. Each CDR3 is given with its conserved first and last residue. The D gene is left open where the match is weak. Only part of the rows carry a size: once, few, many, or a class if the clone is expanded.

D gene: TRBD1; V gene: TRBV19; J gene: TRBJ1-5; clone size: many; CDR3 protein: CASQPGQINQPQHF; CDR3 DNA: TGTGCCAGTCAACCGGGACAGATCAATCAGCCCCAGCATTTT
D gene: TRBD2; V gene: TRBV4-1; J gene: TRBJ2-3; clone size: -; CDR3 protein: CASSHTLAGITDTQYF; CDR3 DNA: TGCGCCAGCAGCCACACCTTAGCGGGGATTACAGATACGCAGTATTTT
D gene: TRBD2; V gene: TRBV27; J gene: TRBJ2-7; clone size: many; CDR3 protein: CASSLTSGITYEQYF; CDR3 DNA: TGTGCCAGCAGCCTGACTAGCGGGATAACCTACGAGCAGTACTTC
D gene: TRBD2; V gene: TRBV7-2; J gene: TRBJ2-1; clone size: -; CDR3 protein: CASSPRSAGGRSNEQFF; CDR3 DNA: TGTGCCAGCAGCCCCCGGAGCGCGGGAGGACGAAGCAATGAGCAGTTCTTC
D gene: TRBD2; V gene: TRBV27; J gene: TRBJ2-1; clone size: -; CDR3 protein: CATRREGSNEQFF; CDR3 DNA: TGTGCCACACGCCGGGAGGGCTCCAATGAGCAGTTCTTC
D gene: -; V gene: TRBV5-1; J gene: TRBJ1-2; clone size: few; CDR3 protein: CASSFRDSYGYTF; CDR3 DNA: TGCGCCAGCAGCTTTCGGGATTCCTATGGCTACACCTTC
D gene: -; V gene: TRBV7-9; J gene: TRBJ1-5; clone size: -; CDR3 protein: CASSLGRGEGQPQHF; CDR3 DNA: TGTGCCAGCAGCTTAGGCAGAGGGGAGGGTCAGCCCCAGCATTTT
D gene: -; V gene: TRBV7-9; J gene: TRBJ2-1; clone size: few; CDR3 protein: CASSSRGREGNEQFF; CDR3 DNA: TGTGCCAGCAGCTCCCGGGGCAGGGAAGGCAATGAGCAGTTCTTC
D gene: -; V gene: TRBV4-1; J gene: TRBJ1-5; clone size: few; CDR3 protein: CASSQVIGGGPSQPQHF; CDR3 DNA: TGCGCCAGCAGCCAAGTCATAGGGGGGGGCCCCTCGCAGCCCCAGCATTTT
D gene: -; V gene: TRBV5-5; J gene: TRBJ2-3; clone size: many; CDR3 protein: CASSLGGRESTDTQYF; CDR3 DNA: TGTGCCAGCAGCTTGGGGGGGCGGGAGTCCACAGATACGCAGTATTTT
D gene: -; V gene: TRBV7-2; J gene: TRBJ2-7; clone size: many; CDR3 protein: CASSFVSGRREQYF; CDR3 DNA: TGTGCCAGCAGCTTTGTGAGTGGTCGGCGCGAGCAGTACTTC
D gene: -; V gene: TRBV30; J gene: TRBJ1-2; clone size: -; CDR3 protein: CAWRGRTPFYGYTF; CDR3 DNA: TGTGCCTGGAGGGGGAGGACTCCTTTCTATGGCTACACCTTC
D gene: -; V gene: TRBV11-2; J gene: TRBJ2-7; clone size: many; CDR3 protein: CASSPRSGMDEQYF; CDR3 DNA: TGTGCCAGCAGCCCAAGGTCTGGGATGGACGAGCAGTACTTC
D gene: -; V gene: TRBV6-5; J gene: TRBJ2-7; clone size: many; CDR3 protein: CASSYGTSYEQYF; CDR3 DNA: TGTGCCAGCAGTTACGGGACCTCCTACGAGCAGTACTTC
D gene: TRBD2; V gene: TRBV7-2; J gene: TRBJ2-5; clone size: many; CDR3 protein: CASSYKAGGQSETQYF; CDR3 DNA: TGTGCCAGCAGCTATAAAGCGGGGGGGCAGTCGGAGACCCAGTACTTC
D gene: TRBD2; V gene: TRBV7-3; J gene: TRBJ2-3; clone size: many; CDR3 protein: CASSGGALMTDTQYF; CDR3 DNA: TGTGCCAGTAGCGGGGGAGCCTTGATGACAGATACGCAGTATTTT
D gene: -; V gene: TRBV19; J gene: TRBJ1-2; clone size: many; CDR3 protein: CASSKGLTGYTF; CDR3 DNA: TGTGCCAGTAGTAAAGGTCTTACTGGCTACACCTTC
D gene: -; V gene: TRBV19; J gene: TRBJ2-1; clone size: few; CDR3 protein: CASSDTGTAYNEQFF; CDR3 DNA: TGTGCCAGTAGTGATACCGGGACTGCCTACAATGAGCAGTTCTTC
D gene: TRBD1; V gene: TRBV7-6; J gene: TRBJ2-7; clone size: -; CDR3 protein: CASSLRSGTGFTYEQYF; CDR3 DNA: TGTGCCAGCAGCCTAAGATCCGGGACAGGGTTTACCTACGAGCAGTACTTC
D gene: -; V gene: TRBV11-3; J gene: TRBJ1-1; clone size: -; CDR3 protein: CASSFSGTEAFF; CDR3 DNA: TGTGCCAGCAGCTTTTCCGGTACTGAAGCTTTCTTT
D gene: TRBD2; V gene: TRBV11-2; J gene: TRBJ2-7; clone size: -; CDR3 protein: CASSSAGVGEQYF; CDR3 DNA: TGTGCCAGCAGCTCAGCGGGGGTCGGGGAGCAGTACTTC
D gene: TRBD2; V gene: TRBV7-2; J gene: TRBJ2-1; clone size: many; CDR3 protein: CASSLSGVGGGNEQFF; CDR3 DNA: TGTGCCAGCAGCTTAAGTGGTGTCGGGGGAGGGAATGAGCAGTTCTTC
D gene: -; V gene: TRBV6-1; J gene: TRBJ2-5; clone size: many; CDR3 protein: CASKGESKKETQYF; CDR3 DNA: TGTGCCAGCAAAGGTGAAAGTAAAAAGGAGACCCAGTACTTC
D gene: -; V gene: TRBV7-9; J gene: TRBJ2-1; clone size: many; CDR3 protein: CASSLKGIHNEQFF; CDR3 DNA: TGTGCCAGCAGCTTAAAGGGGATCCACAATGAGCAGTTCTTC
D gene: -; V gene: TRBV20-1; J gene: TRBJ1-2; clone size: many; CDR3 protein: CSARDLVVGAYGYTF; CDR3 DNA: TGCAGTGCTAGAGATTTAGTGGTCGGGGCCTATGGCTACACCTTC
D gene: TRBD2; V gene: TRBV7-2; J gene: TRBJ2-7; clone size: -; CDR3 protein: CASSLASSGNQAKQYF; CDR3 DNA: TGTGCCAGCAGCTTAGCCAGTAGCGGGAACCAAGCCAAGCAGTACTTC
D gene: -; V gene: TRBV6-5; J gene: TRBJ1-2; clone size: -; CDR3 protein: CASSYSWTVRNYGYTF; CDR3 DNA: TGTGCCAGCAGTTACTCCTGGACAGTTCGTAACTATGGCTACACCTTC
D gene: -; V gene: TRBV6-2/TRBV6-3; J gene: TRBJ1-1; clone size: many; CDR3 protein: CASSYSIYRQPNTEAFF; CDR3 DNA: TGTGCCAGCAGTTACTCGATTTATAGGCAACCGAACACTGAAGCTTTCTTT
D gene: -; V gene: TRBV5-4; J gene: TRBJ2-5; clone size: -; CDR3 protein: CASSLDGSQETQYF; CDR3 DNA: TGTGCCAGCAGCTTAGACGGTTCCCAAGAGACCCAGTACTTC
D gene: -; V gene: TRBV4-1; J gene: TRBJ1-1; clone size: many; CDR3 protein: CASSQVEQFFTEAFF; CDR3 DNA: TGCGCCAGCAGCCAAGTTGAACAGTTTTTCACTGAAGCTTTCTTT
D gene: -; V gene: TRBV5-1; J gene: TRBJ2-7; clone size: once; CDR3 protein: CASSPRTDRLGAYYEQYF; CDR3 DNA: TGCGCCAGCAGCCCTAGGACGGACCGGCTGGGGGCTTACTACGAGCAGTACTTC
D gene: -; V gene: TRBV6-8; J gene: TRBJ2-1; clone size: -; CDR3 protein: CASSAGPGLGEQFF; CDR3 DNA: TGTGCCAGCAGTGCGGGCCCAGGGCTCGGTGAGCAGTTCTTC
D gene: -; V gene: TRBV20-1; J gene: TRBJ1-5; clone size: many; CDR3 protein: CSAIEAQRAGSNQPQHF; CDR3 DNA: TGCAGTGCCATAGAGGCTCAGCGGGCAGGTAGCAATCAGCCCCAGCATTTT
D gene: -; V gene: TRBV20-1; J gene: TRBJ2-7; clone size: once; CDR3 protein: CSAKNFDSLYEQYF; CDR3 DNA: TGCAGTGCCAAGAATTTCGACTCACTTTACGAGCAGTACTTC
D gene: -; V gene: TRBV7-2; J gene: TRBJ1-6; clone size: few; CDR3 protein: CASSLGLTGRGSPLHF; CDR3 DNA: TGTGCCAGCAGCCTAGGACTGACAGGAAGAGGCTCACCCCTCCACTTT
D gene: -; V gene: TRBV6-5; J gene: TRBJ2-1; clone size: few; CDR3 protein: CASSYSQGGEQFF; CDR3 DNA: TGTGCCAGCAGTTACTCGCAGGGCGGTGAGCAGTTCTTC
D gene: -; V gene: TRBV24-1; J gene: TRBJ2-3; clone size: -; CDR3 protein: CATSGTADTQYF; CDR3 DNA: TGTGCCACCAGTGGAACAGCAGATACGCAGTATTTT
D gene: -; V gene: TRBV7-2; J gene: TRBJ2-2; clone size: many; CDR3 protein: CASSLEGRSTGELFF; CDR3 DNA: TGTGCCAGCAGCTTGGAGGGAAGGAGCACCGGGGAGCTGTTTTTT
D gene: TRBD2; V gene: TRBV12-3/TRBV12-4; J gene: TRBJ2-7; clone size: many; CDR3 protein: CASRNGTIGQYF; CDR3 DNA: TGTGCCAGCAGAAATGGGACTATCGGGCAGTACTTC
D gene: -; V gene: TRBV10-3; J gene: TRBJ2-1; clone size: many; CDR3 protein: CAISPGLSLSNEQFF; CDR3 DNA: TGTGCCATCAGTCCGGGACTCTCCCTATCCAATGAGCAGTTCTTC
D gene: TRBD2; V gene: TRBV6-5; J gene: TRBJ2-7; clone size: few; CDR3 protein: CASSPRLAGTYSYEQYF; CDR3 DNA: TGTGCCAGCAGTCCTCGACTAGCGGGGACCTACTCCTACGAGCAGTACTTC
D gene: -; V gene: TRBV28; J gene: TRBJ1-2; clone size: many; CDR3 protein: CASGKNYGYTF; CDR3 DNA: TGTGCCAGCGGAAAAAACTATGGCTACACCTTC
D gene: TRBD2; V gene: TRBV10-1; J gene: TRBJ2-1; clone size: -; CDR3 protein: CASSDSSGTEQFF; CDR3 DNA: TGCGCCAGCAGTGATTCTAGCGGGACCGAGCAGTTCTTC
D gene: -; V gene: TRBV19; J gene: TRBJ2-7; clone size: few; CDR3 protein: CASSIGSGPRDEQYF; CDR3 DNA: TGTGCCAGTAGTATAGGTTCAGGGCCTCGGGACGAGCAGTACTTC
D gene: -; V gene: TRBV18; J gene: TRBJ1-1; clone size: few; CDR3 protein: CASSPQSTDSEAFF; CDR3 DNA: TGTGCCAGCTCACCACAGTCAACTGACTCTGAAGCTTTCTTT
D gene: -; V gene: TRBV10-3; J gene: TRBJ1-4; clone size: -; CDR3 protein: CAISESARGSNEKLFF; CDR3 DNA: TGTGCCATCAGTGAGTCAGCGAGGGGTTCTAATGAAAAACTGTTTTTT
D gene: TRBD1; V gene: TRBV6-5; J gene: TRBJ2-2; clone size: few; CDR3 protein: CASSLGQGGNTGELFF; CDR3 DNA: TGTGCCAGCAGCCTGGGACAGGGAGGGAACACCGGGGAGCTGTTTTTT
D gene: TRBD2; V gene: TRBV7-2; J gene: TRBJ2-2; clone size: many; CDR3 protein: CASSLTAGRVGELFF; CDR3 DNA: TGTGCCAGCAGCTTAACAGCGGGGAGGGTCGGGGAGCTGTTTTTT
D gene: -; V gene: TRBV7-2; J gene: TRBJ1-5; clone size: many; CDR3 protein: CASSMGNPGGNQPQHF; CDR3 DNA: TGTGCCAGCAGCATGGGGAACCCTGGTGGCAATCAGCCCCAGCATTTT